This TCR beta chain was sequenced during a study of blood T cell repertoires in COVID-19. Libraries were prepared by immunoSEQ multiplex PCR; TCRdb keeps only in-frame clonotypes and omits some of them. The data hold about 68,000 clones, with 86% observed a single time. The CDR3 is made up of 14 amino acids. Germline V CDR1 and CDR2: SGHRS, YFSETQ. After removal of 7 bases from V and 5 bases from J, the junction contained 8 bases not matched to a gene. The chain employs TRBV5-1 and TRBJ2-7; 11 bases line up with TRBD1. The clonotype comes from a young man with acute or convalescent COVID-19. Sequencing was done on a sample of peripheral blood. CDR3 in amino acids: CASRIGQGADEQYF. As DNA, the CDR3 is TGCGCCAGCCGAATTGGACAGGGGGCCGACGAGCAGTACTTC.